This passage covers 31 T cell receptor beta chains from one sample sequenced in a study of regulatory T cells in long-lasting Graves disease. Library construction for TCR beta used iRepertoire HTBI primers and Arm-PCR of CDR3 regions. TCRdb re-analysed the multiplex PCR reads in MiXCR, keeping a single row per CDR3 protein. The sample includes about 370,000 distinct CDR3 sequences, about 16% of them seen just once. As for time point: newly diagnosed GD, antithyroid drugs for less than 3 months. Researchers made the TCR library from RNA that was extracted from PBMCs. The starting material was peripheral blood mononuclear cells (PBMCs), obtained at new diagnosis, from a patient treated with antithyroid drugs. These receptors all stem from a female donor with Graves disease.

This clonotype came up many times. V is TRBV28 and J is TRBJ1-1, with D unclear. Trimming shortened V by 5 bases and J by 0 bases, and 13 bases separated the two germline ends. Germline loops: CDR1 MDHEN, CDR2 SYDVKM. The CDR3 is 15 residues long. In nucleotides, the CDR3 is TGTGCCAGCAGTCCACTGGTTATTATGAACACTGAAGCTTTCTTT. This gives the protein CASSPLVIMNTEAFF.

The table lists this clonotype with many counts. The chain uses TRBV5-1 and TRBJ2-1, with D possibly being TRBD2 (5 bases). Germline V gene data show CDR1 as SGHRS and CDR2 as YFSETQ. Trimming pared 0 bases from V and 1 base from J, leaving 11 bases between. The CDR3 is made up of 16 amino acids. The CDR3 protein is CASSLVGGQSYNEQFF. The CDR3 coding sequence is TGCGCCAGCAGCTTGGTTGGCGGGCAGTCCTACAATGAGCAGTTCTTC. The whole variable domain, remainder taken from reference TRBV5-1 and TRBJ2-1, is KAGVTQTPRYLIKTRGQQVTLSCSPISGHRSVSWYQQTPGQGLQFLFEYFSETQRNKGNFPGRFSGRQFSNSRSEMNVSTLELGDSALYLCASSLVGGQSYNEQFFGPGTRLTVL.

This clonotype was recorded at least ten times. The V and J genes are TRBV28 and TRBJ2-5; TRBD2 matches at 9 bases. Germline V gene data show CDR1 as MDHEN and CDR2 as SYDVKM. With V trimmed by 2 bases and J by 6 bases, 7 bases remained unmatched. CDR3 size: 15 residues. The CDR3 coding sequence is TGTGCCAGCAGTTTAGACGGCGGGAGGGCCAAGACCCAGTACTTC. This gives the protein CASSLDGGRAKTQYF.

The V call is TRBV7-9, the J call TRBJ1-2; a weak D match, TRBD1 (5 bases). Looked up from germline, CDR1 is SEHNR and CDR2 is FQNEAQ (reference sequence). This CDR3 has 15 amino acids. Deletions cut 2 bases from V and 2 bases from J, with 12 bases between. The CDR3 is CASSLRDGTNYGYTF. The CDR3 region has the DNA TGTGCCAGCAGCTTAAGGGACGGAACGAACTATGGCTACACCTTC.

This clonotype was observed many times. The CDR3 sequence is CASSFRTSGNYEQYF. The CDR3 DNA is TGCGCCAGCAGCTTCCGGACTAGCGGGAACTACGAGCAGTACTTC. The V call is TRBV5-1, the J call TRBJ2-7, with TRBD2 matching over 12 bases. Germline trimming cut 2 bases from V and 3 bases from J; bases unmatched to any gene: 3. CDR3 length equals 15 residues. Germline loops: CDR1 SGHRS, CDR2 YFSETQ. The whole variable domain, remainder taken from reference TRBV5-1 and TRBJ2-7, is KAGVTQTPRYLIKTRGQQVTLSCSPISGHRSVSWYQQTPGQGLQFLFEYFSETQRNKGNFPGRFSGRQFSNSRSEMNVSTLELGDSALYLCASSFRTSGNYEQYFGPGTRLTVT.

This clonotype was seen repeatedly, ten times or more. This sequence joins TRBV28 and TRBJ2-7; TRBD2 agrees at 8 bases. V lost 6 bases and J lost 7; bases outside the gene matches: 11. This CDR3 contains 14 residues. Germline values: CDR1 MDHEN, CDR2 SYDVKM. This chain's CDR3 is CASSRGLAGGEQYF. CDR3 in DNA: TGTGCCAGCAGCAGAGGACTAGCCGGGGGAGAGCAGTACTTC.

This clonotype showed up many times. This chain joins TRBV10-3 and TRBJ1-5; 8 positions match TRBD1. J was trimmed by 3 bases and V by 4 bases; bases with no gene match: 5. CDR3 length: 15 amino acids. CDR1 is ENHRY, CDR2 SYGVKD, per germline. CDR3 nucleotide sequence: TGTGCCATCAGTGCGGGGGACAGGTCCAATCAGCCCCAGCATTTT. Protein: CAISAGDRSNQPQHF.

The chain combines TRBV19 with TRBJ2-5, with 7 nucleotides matching TRBD1. Germline V gene sequence: CDR1 LNHDA, CDR2 SQIVND (reference sequence). The CDR3 runs 17 residues. The J segment lost 1 base and the V segment lost 1 base, leaving 9 bases of the junction unmatched. The CDR3 sequence is CASSIAPLDRIQETQYF. CDR3 nucleotide sequence: TGTGCCAGTAGTATAGCTCCATTGGACAGGATCCAAGAGACCCAGTACTTC.

This clonotype was detected many times. The chain combines TRBV28 with TRBJ2-1; D assignment may be TRBD1 or TRBD2 (5 bases each). The germline V and J ends were trimmed by 6 bases and 5 bases, with 23 bases remaining between them. The CDR3 length is 17 residues. CDR1 is MDHEN and CDR2 is SYDVKM in the germline V gene. The CDR3 region has the DNA TGTGCCAGCAGCGTACTGTCTCTTCGGGGCCAGGACAATGAGCAGTTCTTC. Its protein product is CASSVLSLRGQDNEQFF.

This clonotype was counted only a few times. This chain uses TRBV3-1 with TRBJ1-2; tentative D call: TRBD1 (6 bases). The CDR3 sequence is 16 residues long. The ends were cut back, 0 bases at V and 3 bases at J, with 14 bases in the middle. The V gene's germline CDR1 is LGHDT and CDR2 YNNKEL (reference sequence). The CDR3 nucleotides are TGTGCCAGCAGCCAAGATCCCGGGAAGGGGGACTATGGCTACACCTTC. It translates to CASSQDPGKGDYGYTF. The variable domain in full, completed from reference TRBV3-1 and TRBJ1-2, reads DTAVSQTPKYLVTQMGNDKSIKCEQNLGHDTMYWYKQDSKKFLKIMFSYNNKELIINETVPNRFSPKSPDKAHLNLHINSLELGDSAVYFCASSQDPGKGDYGYTFGSGTRLTVV.

This clonotype was seen ten or more times. The V call is TRBV20-1, the J call TRBJ1-1, with 9 bases aligning to TRBD1. Germline V CDR1 and CDR2: DFQATT, SNEGSKA (reference sequence). The CDR3 contains 14 residues. The V segment lost 0 bases and the J segment 6 bases; nucleotides outside the gene matches: 5. As DNA, the CDR3 is TGCAGTGCTAGAGATGACAGGGGGTCATCTGAAGCTTTCTTT. Translating it yields CSARDDRGSSEAFF.

This clonotype was detected ten times or more. The chain combines TRBV6-5 with TRBJ1-4; the match to TRBD1 covers 9 bases. The germline V gene encodes CDR1 MNHEY and CDR2 SVGAGI. The CDR3 length is 15 residues. With V trimmed by 4 bases and J by 8 bases, 8 bases remained unmatched. CDR3 DNA sequence: TGTGCCAGCAGTTTCAGCACAGGGGGCCTGGAAAAACTGTTTTTT. This encodes CASSFSTGGLEKLFF.

This clonotype was recorded at least ten times. The V and J genes are TRBV7-2 and TRBJ1-5, with TRBD1 matching over 7 bases. Germline values: CDR1 SGHTA, CDR2 FQGNSA. V shed 5 bases, J shed 6 bases, and the junction held 13 bases outside the gene matches. The CDR3 contains 16 residues. The CDR3 here is CASSPRTGARIQPQHF. The CDR3 DNA sequence: TGTGCCAGCAGCCCGCGAACAGGGGCTCGTATTCAGCCCCAGCATTTT.

This clonotype was counted ten times or more. The chain combines TRBV27 with TRBJ1-5; unclear D gene. The length of the CDR3 is 14 residues. The V end was cut by 5 bases, the J end by 0 bases, with 8 bases between. The germline V gene has CDR1 MNHEY and CDR2 SMNVEV (reference sequence). The CDR3 loop reads CASSPWDSNQPQHF. DNA for the CDR3: TGTGCCAGCAGTCCTTGGGATAGCAATCAGCCCCAGCATTTT.

This clonotype was found many times. The chain has TRBV7-2 and TRBJ2-7; D remains ambiguous. This CDR3 has 14 residues. Trimming left V 4 bases short and J 0 bases short, with 10 bases between. Germline CDR1 reads SGHTA; CDR2 reads FQGNSA. The CDR3 loop is CASSSERASYEQYF. The CDR3 coding sequence is TGTGCCAGCAGCTCCGAACGGGCCTCCTACGAGCAGTACTTC.

This clonotype was detected ten times or more. One end of the junction does not line up with germline, which may come from a read error. V usage is TRBV6-1 and J usage is TRBJ1-1, with D perhaps matching TRBD1 (6 bases). Germline V gene data show CDR1 as MNHNS and CDR2 as SASEGT. The CDR3 sequence is 17 residues long. The CDR3 coding sequence is TGCGCCAGCAGTGCACGGGCGACAGGCAACATGAACACTGAAGCTTTCTTT. It yields the protein CASSARATGNMNTEAFF.

A few counts support this clonotype. Being one base from a much bigger clone, this may be a read error. The chain recombines TRBV11-2 with TRBJ1-5; D is ambiguous. The CDR3 consists of 13 residues. Germline values: CDR1 SGHAT, CDR2 FQNNGV. Trimming removed 5 bases at V and 4 bases at J, with 9 bases between. The CDR3 nucleotides are TGTGCCAGCAGCGCAGGAGGGAATCAGCCCCAGCATTTT. This encodes CASSAGGNQPQHF.

Comments on this clonotype: A much larger clone is a single base away; this may be a read error. In this CDR3 the conserved last residue, phenylalanine or tryptophan, is missing, so a read error is likely. The chain couples TRBV3-1 to TRBJ1-1; 7 bases match TRBD1. The V gene end was trimmed by 4 bases and the J gene end by 0 bases; junction bases not matched to a gene: 5. Looked up from germline, CDR1 is LGHDT and CDR2 is YNNKEL (reference sequence). This CDR3 has 15 residues. The CDR3 sequence is CASSPRDSLNTEAFL. CDR3 sequence (DNA): TGTGCCAGCAGCCCCCGGGACAGTTTGAACACTGAAGCTTTCCTT.

Ten or more counts support this clonotype. The J gene is TRBJ1-5, the V gene TRBV4-1; D gene ambiguous. Trimming cost V 0 bases and J 4 bases, with 7 bases left between them. The CDR3 length is 14 residues. CDR1 MGHRA and CDR2 YSYEKL come from the germline V gene. The CDR3 coding sequence is TGCGCCAGCAGCCAAGATTGGTGGAATCAGCCCCAGCATTTT. The encoded protein is CASSQDWWNQPQHF.

This clonotype was found a few times. This chain uses TRBV29-1 with TRBJ2-7; the match to TRBD1 covers 9 bases. Germline assignment: CDR1 SQVTM and CDR2 ANQGSEA. Germline trimming cut 0 bases from V and 6 bases from J; bases unmatched to any gene: 9. CDR3 length equals 15 residues. Here the CDR3 DNA reads TGCAGCGTTGAAGAGGATCGGACAGGGGAGGGCGAGCAGTACTTC. It yields the protein CSVEEDRTGEGEQYF.

The sample holds many counts of this clonotype. As DNA, the CDR3 is TGTGCCAGCAATCAAGGGTGGGCTGGGCCCCTCCACTTT. It specifies CASNQGWAGPLHF. The V gene is TRBV6-2 or TRBV6-3, the J gene TRBJ1-6; D uncertain. The CDR3 covers 13 residues. Germline V CDR1 and CDR2: MNHEY, SVGEGT. V lost 7 bases and J 13 bases, leaving 17 bases between the germline ends.

This clonotype was picked up many times. The chain carries TRBV27 and TRBJ2-5, with 7 bases identical to TRBD1. Germline values: CDR1 MNHEY, CDR2 SMNVEV (reference sequence). J was trimmed by 4 bases and V by 4 bases; bases with no gene match: 9. The CDR3 consists of 15 residues. Written as DNA, the CDR3 is TGTGCCAGCAGTTCAGCTAAACAGGGGCTAGAGACCCAGTACTTC. Its protein is CASSSAKQGLETQYF.

CDR3 residues: CASSQDITGGGYTF. CDR3 DNA: TGCGCCAGCAGCCAAGATATTACAGGGGGGGGCTACACCTTC. The chain employs TRBV4-1 and TRBJ1-2, with 8 bases identical to TRBD1. The CDR3 spans 14 residues. Germline loops: CDR1 MGHRA, CDR2 YSYEKL. J was trimmed by 8 bases and V by 0 bases; bases with no gene match: 5.

This clonotype appeared many times. V usage is TRBV5-1 and J usage is TRBJ1-1, with D possibly being TRBD1 (6 bases). Trimming took off 1 base at V and 5 bases at J, with 15 bases between the two ends. CDR1 and CDR2 (germline): SGHRS, YFSETQ. The CDR3 totals 15 residues. The CDR3 spells CASSLTPLGGTEAFF. In DNA form, the CDR3 reads TGCGCCAGCAGCTTGACCCCCTTAGGGGGGACTGAAGCTTTCTTT.

This clonotype was seen only a few times. V gene TRBV6-5 combines with J gene TRBJ2-7; possibly TRBD2 for D (5 bases). The V gene's germline CDR1 is MNHEY and CDR2 SVGAGI. The CDR3 runs to 13 residues. Between the trimmed V and J ends, which lost 2 bases and 6 bases, there was a span of 11 bases. CDR3 sequence: CASSYAGGGEQYF. The CDR3 DNA reads TGTGCCAGCAGTTACGCAGGAGGTGGCGAGCAGTACTTC.

There are a few counts of this clonotype. The V call is TRBV4-1, the J call TRBJ1-2, with D tentatively TRBD1 (5 bases). The V gene's germline CDR1 is MGHRA and CDR2 YSYEKL. The CDR3 is 15 amino acids. Trimming cost V 1 base and J 2 bases, with 11 bases left between them. This CDR3 is CASSQVVRDNYGYTF. Written as DNA, the CDR3 is TGCGCCAGCAGCCAAGTCGTGAGGGACAACTATGGCTACACCTTC.

This clonotype was detected a few times. This rearrangement joins TRBV12-3 or TRBV12-4 to TRBJ2-5; D is perhaps TRBD2 (5 bases). Trimming took off 4 bases at V and 2 bases at J, with 17 bases between the two ends. The CDR3 has 16 amino acids. The CDR3 region has the DNA TGTGCCAGCAGTTCCCCCGAGGGTCTGAGACAAGAGACCCAGTACTTC. Translated, it gives CASSSPEGLRQETQYF.

The table lists this clonotype with many counts. The chain recombines TRBV9 with TRBJ2-5; the match to TRBD2 covers 9 bases. With 3 bases clipped from V and 2 bases from J, the junction kept 11 bases outside the gene matches. The CDR3 contains 17 residues. The germline CDR1 and CDR2 sequences are SGDLS and YYNGEE. CDR3 nucleotide sequence: TGTGCCAGCAGCGCCTCAGTTAGCGGGGGTGTTCAAGAGACCCAGTACTTC. It encodes CASSASVSGGVQETQYF.

In its sample, this clonotype was seen many times. V and J are TRBV6-2 or TRBV6-3 and TRBJ2-6; a weak D match, TRBD2 (5 bases). The CDR3 sequence is 16 residues long. V lost 2 bases to trimming and J lost 0 bases, with 8 bases between them. Germline-derived CDR1 and CDR2 are MNHEY and SVGEGT. In DNA form, the CDR3 reads TGTGCCAGCAGTTACCCCGGGATCTCTGGGGCCAACGTCCTGACTTTC. It encodes CASSYPGISGANVLTF.

In its sample, this clonotype was seen many times. This rearrangement joins TRBV2 to TRBJ2-3; 10 nucleotides agree with TRBD2. Unmatched junction bases numbered 13, after V lost 3 bases and J lost 4 bases. Germline CDR1 is SNHLY and CDR2 is FYNNEI. The CDR3 has 18 amino acids. The CDR3, as DNA: TGTGCCAGCAGTGATTTGACCCGAGCGGGGGGGCCATCAGATACGCAGTATTTT. Translating it yields CASSDLTRAGGPSDTQYF.

This clonotype was counted at least ten times. This chain joins TRBV6-5 and TRBJ1-5; D gene unclear. This CDR3 is 14 amino acids long. Trimming pared 2 bases from V and 0 bases from J, leaving 5 bases between. Germline V gene lookup returns CDR1 MNHEY and CDR2 SVGAGI. CDR3 region: CASSYGISNQPQHF. In nucleotides, the CDR3 is TGTGCCAGCAGTTACGGGATTAGCAATCAGCCCCAGCATTTT.